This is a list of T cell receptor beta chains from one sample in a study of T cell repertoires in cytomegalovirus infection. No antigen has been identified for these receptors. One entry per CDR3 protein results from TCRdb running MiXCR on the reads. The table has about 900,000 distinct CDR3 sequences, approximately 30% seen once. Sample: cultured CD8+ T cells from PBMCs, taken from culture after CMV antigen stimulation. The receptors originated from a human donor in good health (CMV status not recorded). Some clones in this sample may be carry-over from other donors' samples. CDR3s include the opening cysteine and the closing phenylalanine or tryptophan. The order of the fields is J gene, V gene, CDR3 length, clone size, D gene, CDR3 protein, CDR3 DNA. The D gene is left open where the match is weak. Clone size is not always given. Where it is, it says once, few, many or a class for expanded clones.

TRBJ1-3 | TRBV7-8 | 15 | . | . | CASSQGRDSGNTIYF | TGTGCCAGCAGCCAAGGACGCGACTCTGGAAACACCATATATTTT
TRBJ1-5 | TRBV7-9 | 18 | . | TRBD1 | CASSLVTPGQGWDQPQHF | TGTGCCAGCAGCTTAGTGACTCCGGGACAGGGGTGGGATCAGCCCCAGCATTTT
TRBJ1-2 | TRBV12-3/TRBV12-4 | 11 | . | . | CANLGASGYTF | TGTGCCAACCTCGGGGCGAGTGGCTACACCTTC
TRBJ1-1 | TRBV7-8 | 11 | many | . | CASSWRTEAFF | TGTGCCAGCAGCTGGCGCACTGAAGCTTTCTTT
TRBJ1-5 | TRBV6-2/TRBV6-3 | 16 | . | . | CASRSLRGGWDQPQHF | TGTGCCAGCAGGTCCCTGCGGGGCGGATGGGATCAGCCCCAGCATTTT
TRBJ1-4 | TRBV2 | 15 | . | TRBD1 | CASSRDRSTNEKLFF | TGTGCCAGCAGTCGGGACAGATCAACTAATGAAAAACTGTTTTTT
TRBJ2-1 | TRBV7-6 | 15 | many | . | CASSPGTHTYNEQFF | TGTGCCAGCAGCCCGGGGACCCATACCTACAATGAGCAGTTCTTC
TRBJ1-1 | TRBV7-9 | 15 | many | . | CASSLVKGLNTEAFF | TGTGCCAGCAGCTTAGTAAAGGGCTTGAACACTGAAGCTTTCTTT
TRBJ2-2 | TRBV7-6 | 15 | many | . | CASSSYPGPTGELFF | TGTGCCAGCAGCTCCTATCCAGGGCCCACCGGGGAGCTGTTTTTT
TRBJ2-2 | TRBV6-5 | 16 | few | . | CASSYSNGGNTGELFF | TGTGCCAGCAGTTACTCGAACGGGGGGAACACCGGGGAGCTGTTTTTT
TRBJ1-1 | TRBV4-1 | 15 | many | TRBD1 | CASSQDWRGHTEAFF | TGCGCCAGCAGCCAAGATTGGAGGGGGCACACTGAAGCTTTCTTT
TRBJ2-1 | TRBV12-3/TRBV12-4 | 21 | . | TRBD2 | CASSSLYLGHVAGGLGGEQFF | TGTGCCAGCAGTTCTCTATATCTGGGGCACGTAGCGGGGGGGCTCGGTGGTGAGCAGTTCTTC
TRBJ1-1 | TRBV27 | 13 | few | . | CASNPDKNTEAFF | TGTGCCAGCAACCCGGACAAGAACACTGAAGCTTTCTTT
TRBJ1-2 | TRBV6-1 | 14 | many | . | CASSEERRGYGYTF | TGTGCCAGCAGTGAAGAGCGGCGGGGGTATGGCTACACCTTC
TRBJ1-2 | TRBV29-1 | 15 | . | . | CSVGPLGGQPDGYTF | TGCAGCGTCGGTCCCTTGGGGGGGCAACCGGATGGCTACACCTTC
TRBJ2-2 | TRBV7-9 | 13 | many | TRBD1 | CASSPWDSGELFF | TGTGCCAGCAGCCCGTGGGACAGCGGGGAGCTGTTTTTT
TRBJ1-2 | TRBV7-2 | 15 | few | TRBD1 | CASSPLGQGWSGYTF | TGTGCCAGCAGCCCGCTGGGACAGGGGTGGTCTGGCTACACCTTC
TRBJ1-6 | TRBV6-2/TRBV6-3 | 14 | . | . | CASTGTAINSPLHF | TGTGCCAGCACCGGGACTGCGATTAATTCACCCCTCCACTTT
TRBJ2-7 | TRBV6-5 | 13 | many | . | CASSYSESYEQYF | TGTGCCAGCAGTTACTCAGAATCCTACGAGCAGTACTTC
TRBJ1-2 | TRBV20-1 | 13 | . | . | CSARQGGTYGYTF | TGCAGTGCTAGACAGGGAGGGACCTATGGCTACACCTTC
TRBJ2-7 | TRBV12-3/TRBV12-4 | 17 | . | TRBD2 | CASSRTDSGEKFYEQYF | TGTGCCAGCAGTCGGACGGATAGCGGGGAGAAGTTCTACGAGCAGTACTTC
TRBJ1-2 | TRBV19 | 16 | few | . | CATAGEVLSALYGYTF | TGTGCCACTGCAGGGGAGGTTCTCTCCGCCCTCTATGGCTACACCTTC
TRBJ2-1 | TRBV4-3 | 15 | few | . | CASSQAGGSHNEQFF | TGCGCCAGCAGCCAAGCGGGGGGCTCTCACAATGAGCAGTTCTTC
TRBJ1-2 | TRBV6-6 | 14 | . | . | CASTPVGSGYGYTF | TGTGCCAGCACCCCCGTGGGCAGCGGCTATGGCTACACCTTC
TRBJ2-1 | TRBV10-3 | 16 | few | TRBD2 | CAISESQAGGNNEQFF | TGTGCCATCAGTGAGAGTCAAGCGGGGGGGAACAATGAGCAGTTCTTC
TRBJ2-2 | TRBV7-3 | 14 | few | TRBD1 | CASSLATGTGELFF | TGTGCCAGCAGCCTCGCGACAGGGACGGGGGAGCTGTTTTTT
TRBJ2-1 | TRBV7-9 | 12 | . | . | CAFPTADNEQFF | TGTGCCTTCCCGACAGCCGACAATGAGCAGTTCTTC
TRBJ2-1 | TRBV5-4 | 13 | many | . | CASSHIPGSEQFF | TGTGCCAGCAGCCATATACCAGGGAGTGAGCAGTTCTTC
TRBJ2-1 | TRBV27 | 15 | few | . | CASRLEGISYNEQFF | TGTGCCAGCAGGCTAGAGGGGATCTCCTACAATGAGCAGTTCTTC
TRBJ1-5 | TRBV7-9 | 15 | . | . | CAIDSLSDSNQPQHF | TGTGCCATAGACAGCCTCAGCGATAGCAATCAGCCCCAGCATTTT
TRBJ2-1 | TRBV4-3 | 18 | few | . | CASSQGLVDRLSYNEQFF | TGCGCCAGCAGCCAAGGCCTTGTTGATCGTCTCTCCTACAATGAGCAGTTCTTC
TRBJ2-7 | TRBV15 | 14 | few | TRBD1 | CATSRRQGAREQYF | TGTGCCACCAGCAGGCGACAGGGGGCTAGGGAGCAGTACTTC
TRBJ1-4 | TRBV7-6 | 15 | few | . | CASSLAGTPFEKLFF | TGTGCCAGCAGCTTAGCCGGGACGCCGTTTGAAAAACTGTTTTTT
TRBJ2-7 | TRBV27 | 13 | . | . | CASSWGIPYEQYF | TGTGCCAGCAGTTGGGGAATACCCTACGAGCAGTACTTC
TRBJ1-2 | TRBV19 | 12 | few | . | CATVVGGHGYTF | TGTGCCACCGTCGTAGGGGGGCACGGCTACACCTTC
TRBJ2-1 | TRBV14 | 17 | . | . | CASSHPREDSSYNEQFF | TGTGCCAGCAGCCACCCCCGAGAGGATAGCTCCTACAATGAGCAGTTCTTC
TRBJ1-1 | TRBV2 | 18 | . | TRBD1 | CASSGPDREVAYGVVAFF | TGTGCCAGCAGTGGCCCTGACAGGGAGGTGGCGTATGGGGTCGTTGCTTTCTTT
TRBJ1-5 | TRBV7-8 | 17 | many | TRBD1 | CASSLAGQGSGWQPQHF | TGTGCCAGCAGCTTAGCGGGACAGGGTAGCGGTTGGCAGCCCCAGCATTTT
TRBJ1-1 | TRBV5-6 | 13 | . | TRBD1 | CASSFGQGKLAFF | TGTGCCAGCAGTTTCGGACAGGGGAAACTGGCTTTCTTT
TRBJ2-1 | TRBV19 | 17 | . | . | CASSILGLTGPYNEQFF | TGTGCCAGTAGTATTTTGGGGCTGACAGGCCCCTACAATGAGCAGTTCTTC
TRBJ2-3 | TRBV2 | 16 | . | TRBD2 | CASSGTSGDFTDTQYF | TGTGCCAGCAGTGGGACTAGCGGGGATTTCACAGATACGCAATATTTT
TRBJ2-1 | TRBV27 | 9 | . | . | CVSSSEQFF | TGTGTCAGCAGTTCTGAGCAGTTCTTC
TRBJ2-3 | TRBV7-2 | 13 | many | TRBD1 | CASSLTGGDTQYF | TGTGCCAGCAGCTTAACAGGGGGCGATACGCAGTATTTT
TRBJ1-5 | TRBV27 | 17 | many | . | CASSSIGGDWAGQPQHF | TGTGCCAGCAGTTCAATCGGAGGGGACTGGGCGGGTCAGCCCCAGCATTTT
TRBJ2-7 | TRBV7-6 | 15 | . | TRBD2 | CASSLVTSGGDEQYF | TGTGCCAGCAGCTTAGTAACTAGCGGGGGCGACGAGCAGTACTTC